This T cell receptor (beta chain) was sequenced during a study of regulatory T cells in long-lasting Graves disease. Time point described: newly diagnosed GD, antithyroid drugs for less than 3 months. PBMC-derived RNA was used for the TCR library. V was cut by 6 bases and J by 2 bases, with 17 bases left in between. The CDR3 covers 16 residues. CDR1 and CDR2 (germline): MNHEY, SVGEGT. Study-level findings and limits: The study found lower TCR diversity in persistent Graves' patients than in newly diagnosed ones. Shared public clonotypes totalled some 2,500 in persistent patients, compared with roughly 970 in new patients.

Researchers made TCR beta libraries by using iRepertoire HTBI primers and running Arm-PCR on CDR3 regions. TCRdb used MiXCR to reprocess the multiplex PCR reads, holding one entry per CDR3 protein. The data hold under 300,000 distinct CDR3 sequences, with 20% to 25% observed a single time. The table lists this clonotype with many counts. Its antigen remains unidentified. Material: peripheral blood mononuclear cells (PBMCs), obtained at new diagnosis, from a patient treated with antithyroid drugs. The clonotype originates from a female donor with Graves disease. The chain couples TRBV6-2 or TRBV6-3 to TRBJ1-5, with TRBD1 as a possible D gene (5 bases). CDR3 region: CASSSDSRGGNQPQHF. CDR3 DNA: TGTGCCAGCAGCTCCGACAGCCGGGGAGGCAATCAGCCCCAGCATTTT.